The 22 T cell receptor beta chains below were found in one sample sequenced in a study of OX40 agonist ivuxolimab in advanced cancers. Produced via immunoSEQ multiplex PCR; TCRdb's table is partial and in-frame only. The table includes about 76,000 clones, roughly 88% detected once. The specimen was CD4+ or CD8+ T cells sorted from blood, collected in a trial of the OX40 agonist ivuxolimab. The receptors derive from an adult with an advanced solid tumor such as melanoma, head and neck, liver or kidney cancer.

DNA of the CDR3: TGTGCCAGCAGCGTAGGGACATGGAATAATTCACCCCTCCACTTT. This gives the protein CASSVGTWNNSPLHF. This chain uses TRBV9 with TRBJ1-6; a weak D match, TRBD1 (5 bases). V lost 0 bases to trimming and J lost 5 bases, with 9 bases between them. The CDR3 is 15 residues long. CDR1 and CDR2 (germline): SGDLS, YYNGEE.

The rearrangement joins TRBV7-9 to TRBJ1-4; D is unresolved. Germline CDR1 and CDR2: SEHNR and FQNEAQ (reference sequence). CDR3 length equals 15 residues. The ends were cut back, 1 base at V and 6 bases at J, with 12 bases in the middle. The DNA for the CDR3 is TGTGCCAGCAGCTTAGGCCGTGGGGTTGATGAAAAACTGTTTTTT. It codes for CASSLGRGVDEKLFF.

The gene calls are TRBV7-2 and TRBJ2-3, with unresolved D. The germline V and J ends were trimmed by 5 bases and 1 base, with 13 bases remaining between them. The CDR3 is 15 residues long. Per the germline V gene, CDR1 is SGHTA and CDR2 is FQGNSA. The CDR3 DNA sequence: TGTGCCAGCAGCCCCCGCCGGATTCGCACAGATACGCAGTATTTT. Its translation is CASSPRRIRTDTQYF.

V is TRBV27 and J is TRBJ2-2, with a tentative D call TRBD2 (5 bases). Germline-derived CDR1 and CDR2 are MNHEY and SMNVEV (reference sequence). V was trimmed by 6 bases and J by 6 bases, leaving 11 bases between them. This CDR3 spans 13 amino acids. The CDR3 spells CASRTTLSGELFF. Written as DNA, the CDR3 is TGTGCCAGCAGGACTACCCTGTCCGGGGAGCTGTTTTTT.

The chain joins TRBV7-2 to TRBJ2-2, with D possibly matching TRBD1 (5 bases). The CDR3 is 15 residues long. Germline CDR1 is SGHTA and CDR2 is FQGNSA. Trimming took 5 bases from V and 7 from J, leaving 17 bases between them. The CDR3 DNA is TGTGCCAGCAGCGCCGGACAAGTGATCGGCGGGGAGCTGTTTTTT. Translation: CASSAGQVIGGELFF.

The gene calls are TRBV14 and TRBJ1-4; D might be TRBD1 (5 bases). Per germline, CDR1 SGHDN and CDR2 FVKESK. The ends were cut back, 0 bases at V and 8 bases at J, with 13 bases in the middle. The CDR3 extends over 15 amino acids. The CDR3 reads CASSQEGRELEKLFF. DNA for the CDR3: TGTGCCAGCAGCCAAGAGGGCAGGGAATTAGAAAAACTGTTTTTT.

This clone was seen once. The rearrangement joins TRBV6-1 to TRBJ2-7, with 7 bases identical to TRBD1. The ends lost 4 bases at V and 2 bases at J; junction bases unmatched: 2. Germline CDR1 is MNHNS and CDR2 is SASEGT. CDR3 length equals 13 residues. The CDR3 here is CASSVGQAYEQYF. The DNA for the CDR3 is TGTGCCAGCAGTGTAGGACAGGCCTACGAGCAGTACTTC.

The rearrangement joins TRBV5-1 to TRBJ2-3; no clear D. Trimming removed 5 bases from V and 6 bases from J, with 13 bases in between. This CDR3 spans 13 amino acids. CDR1 and CDR2 (germline): SGHRS, YFSETQ. The CDR3 nucleotides are TGCGCCAGCAGGGACGGAACGCAGGATACGCAGTATTTT. Its translation: CASRDGTQDTQYF.

The chain has TRBV10-3 and TRBJ2-2; 10 nucleotides align to TRBD1. The CDR3 contains 14 residues. From germline, CDR1 is ENHRY and CDR2 SYGVKD. V lost 6 bases, J lost 5 bases, and 3 bases stayed unmatched. This CDR3 reads CAIRGTGVTGELFF. In nucleotides, the CDR3 is TGTGCCATCAGGGGGACAGGGGTAACCGGGGAGCTGTTTTTT.

The CDR3 region is CASSGYLQGWVQPQHF. DNA of the CDR3: TGTGCCAGCAGTGGGTACCTACAGGGATGGGTTCAGCCCCAGCATTTT. V is TRBV6-1 and J is TRBJ1-5; D might be TRBD1 (6 bases). CDR1 is MNHNS and CDR2 is SASEGT in the germline V gene. This CDR3 region has 16 residues. The V gene lost 4 bases and the J gene lost 6 bases, with 19 bases spanning the gap.

This clone was observed once. The rearrangement links TRBV5-1 to TRBJ1-1; D remains ambiguous. The germline CDR1 and CDR2 sequences are SGHRS and YFSETQ. There are 12 residues in the CDR3. The germline V and J ends were trimmed by 4 bases and 1 base, with 5 bases remaining between them. The DNA of the CDR3 is TGCGCCAGCAGCACTTCGAACACTGAAGCTTTCTTT. The encoded protein is CASSTSNTEAFF.

The V and J genes are TRBV14 and TRBJ2-3; TRBD1 might be the D (5 bases). CDR1 SGHDN and CDR2 FVKESK come from the germline V gene. There are 13 residues in the CDR3. V dropped 8 bases and J dropped 2 bases, with 11 bases sitting between them. The CDR3 nucleotides are TGTGCCAGCCAGGGTTGGGACACAGATACGCAGTATTTT. Its protein product is CASQGWDTDTQYF. Variable domain in full (rest from reference TRBV14 and TRBJ2-3): EAGVTQFPSHSVIEKGQTVTLRCDPISGHDNLYWYRRVMGKEIKFLLHFVKESKQDESGMPNNRFLAERTGGTYSTLKVQPAELEDSGVYFCASQGWDTDTQYFGPGTRLTVL.

This chain joins TRBV6-6 and TRBJ1-1; D uncertain. CDR3 length equals 13 residues. V gave up 5 bases and J gave up 3 bases, with 10 bases separating them. CDR1 is MNHNY, CDR2 SVGAGI, per germline (reference sequence). The CDR3 reads CASSQDGYTEAFF. In DNA, the CDR3 is TGTGCCAGCAGTCAGGACGGATACACTGAAGCTTTCTTT.

The V call is TRBV5-4, the J call TRBJ1-1, with D possibly TRBD1 on 6 matching bases. CDR1 is SGHNT, CDR2 YYREEE, per germline (reference sequence). The CDR3 totals 15 residues. Trimming shortened V by 1 base and J by 0 bases, and 10 bases separated the two germline ends. CDR3 loop: CASSLRGNMNTEAFF. CDR3 nucleotides: TGTGCCAGCAGCTTGAGGGGGAACATGAACACTGAAGCTTTCTTT.

J is TRBJ2-7 and V is TRBV5-1; the D gene is possibly TRBD2 (5 bases). Germline V lookup: CDR1 SGHRS, CDR2 YFSETQ. With 0 bases removed from V and 5 bases from J, the gap between germline ends came to 9 bases. The CDR3 runs 13 residues. CDR3 amino acids: CASSLGTVNEQYF. The CDR3 region has the DNA TGCGCCAGCAGCTTGGGGACTGTGAACGAGCAGTACTTC.

V gene TRBV6-6 combines with J gene TRBJ2-2, with a tentative D call TRBD1 (5 bases). Trimming took 4 bases from V and 6 from J, leaving 9 bases between them. The CDR3 runs 13 residues. Germline V gene data show CDR1 as MNHNY and CDR2 as SVGAGI (reference sequence). In DNA form, the CDR3 reads TGTGCCAGCAGTTCTTCAGGGTCCGGGGAGCTGTTTTTT. It codes for CASSSSGSGELFF.

This chain joins TRBV11-2 and TRBJ2-3; the match to TRBD2 covers 8 bases. CDR3 length: 15 amino acids. Germline trimming cut 2 bases from V and 7 bases from J; bases unmatched to any gene: 8. Germline CDR1 reads SGHAT; CDR2 reads FQNNGV. The CDR3 loop is CASSLPSGGRNTQYF. CDR3 bases: TGTGCCAGCAGCTTACCGAGCGGGGGTCGGAATACGCAGTATTTT. The full variable domain, with the rest looked up from reference TRBV11-2 and TRBJ2-3, is EAGVAQSPRYKIIEKRQSVAFWCNPISGHATLYWYQQILGQGPKLLIQFQNNGVVDDSQLPKDRFSAERLKGVDSTLKIQPAKLEDSAVYLCASSLPSGGRNTQYFGPGTRLTVL.

The gene calls are TRBV7-8 and TRBJ1-4; TRBD1 might be the D (5 bases). This CDR3 contains 14 residues. V dropped 6 bases and J dropped 8 bases, with 16 bases sitting between them. Germline V gene lookup returns CDR1 SGHVS and CDR2 FQNEAQ. The CDR3 nucleotides are TGTGCCAGCAGTCTCTTAGGGGTTGGGGAAAAACTGTTTTTT. Protein product: CASSLLGVGEKLFF.

The chain couples TRBV5-6 to TRBJ1-2; D uncertain. Trimming stripped 1 base from V and 3 bases from J, with 10 bases between. The CDR3 contains 14 residues. Germline CDR1 reads SGHDT; CDR2 reads YYEEEE. The CDR3 sequence: CASSLKDLYYGYTF. The CDR3 DNA sequence: TGTGCCAGCAGCTTGAAAGACCTCTACTATGGCTACACCTTC.

The gene calls are TRBV5-8 and TRBJ2-2; the D gene is possibly TRBD1 (5 bases). The CDR3 is 16 amino acids. Trimming took off 3 bases at V and 5 bases at J, with 17 bases between the two ends. Germline V gene lookup returns CDR1 SGHTS and CDR2 YDEGEE. The CDR3 protein is CASSSYRGHLTGELFF. DNA of the CDR3: TGTGCCAGCAGCTCCTATCGTGGACACCTGACCGGGGAGCTGTTTTTT. The complete variable domain, with remaining parts taken from reference TRBV5-8 and TRBJ2-2, reads EAGVTQSPTHLIKTRGQQATLRCSPISGHTSVYWYQQALGLGLQFLLWYDEGEERNRGNFPPRFSGRQFPNYSSELNVNALELEDSALYLCASSSYRGHLTGELFFGEGSRLTVL.

The chain carries TRBV15 and TRBJ2-7; D call uncertain. V lost 2 bases and J 6 bases, leaving 11 bases between the germline ends. Germline values: CDR1 LNHNV, CDR2 YYDKDF (reference sequence). The CDR3 extends over 13 amino acids. CDR3 nucleotide sequence: TGTGCCACCAGCAGATCTGCTCTCGGCGAGCAGTACTTC. Residues: CATSRSALGEQYF.

The chain uses TRBV18 and TRBJ2-7; TRBD1 agrees at 12 bases. CDR3 length equals 15 residues. Trimming at V came to 5 bases and at J to 9 bases, leaving 11 bases not matched to a gene. CDR1 is KGHSH, CDR2 LQKENI, per germline. For the CDR3, the DNA is TGTGCCAGCTCAATGGGACAGGGGGCCCTCCTTGGGCAGTACTTC. Amino acid sequence: CASSMGQGALLGQYF. Based on the CDR3 plus reference TRBV18 and TRBJ2-7, the full variable domain is NAGVMQNPRHLVRRRGQEARLRCSPMKGHSHVYWYRQLPEEGLKFMVYLQKENIIDESGMPKERFSAEFPKEGPSILRIQQVVRGDSAAYFCASSMGQGALLGQYFGPGTRLTVT.